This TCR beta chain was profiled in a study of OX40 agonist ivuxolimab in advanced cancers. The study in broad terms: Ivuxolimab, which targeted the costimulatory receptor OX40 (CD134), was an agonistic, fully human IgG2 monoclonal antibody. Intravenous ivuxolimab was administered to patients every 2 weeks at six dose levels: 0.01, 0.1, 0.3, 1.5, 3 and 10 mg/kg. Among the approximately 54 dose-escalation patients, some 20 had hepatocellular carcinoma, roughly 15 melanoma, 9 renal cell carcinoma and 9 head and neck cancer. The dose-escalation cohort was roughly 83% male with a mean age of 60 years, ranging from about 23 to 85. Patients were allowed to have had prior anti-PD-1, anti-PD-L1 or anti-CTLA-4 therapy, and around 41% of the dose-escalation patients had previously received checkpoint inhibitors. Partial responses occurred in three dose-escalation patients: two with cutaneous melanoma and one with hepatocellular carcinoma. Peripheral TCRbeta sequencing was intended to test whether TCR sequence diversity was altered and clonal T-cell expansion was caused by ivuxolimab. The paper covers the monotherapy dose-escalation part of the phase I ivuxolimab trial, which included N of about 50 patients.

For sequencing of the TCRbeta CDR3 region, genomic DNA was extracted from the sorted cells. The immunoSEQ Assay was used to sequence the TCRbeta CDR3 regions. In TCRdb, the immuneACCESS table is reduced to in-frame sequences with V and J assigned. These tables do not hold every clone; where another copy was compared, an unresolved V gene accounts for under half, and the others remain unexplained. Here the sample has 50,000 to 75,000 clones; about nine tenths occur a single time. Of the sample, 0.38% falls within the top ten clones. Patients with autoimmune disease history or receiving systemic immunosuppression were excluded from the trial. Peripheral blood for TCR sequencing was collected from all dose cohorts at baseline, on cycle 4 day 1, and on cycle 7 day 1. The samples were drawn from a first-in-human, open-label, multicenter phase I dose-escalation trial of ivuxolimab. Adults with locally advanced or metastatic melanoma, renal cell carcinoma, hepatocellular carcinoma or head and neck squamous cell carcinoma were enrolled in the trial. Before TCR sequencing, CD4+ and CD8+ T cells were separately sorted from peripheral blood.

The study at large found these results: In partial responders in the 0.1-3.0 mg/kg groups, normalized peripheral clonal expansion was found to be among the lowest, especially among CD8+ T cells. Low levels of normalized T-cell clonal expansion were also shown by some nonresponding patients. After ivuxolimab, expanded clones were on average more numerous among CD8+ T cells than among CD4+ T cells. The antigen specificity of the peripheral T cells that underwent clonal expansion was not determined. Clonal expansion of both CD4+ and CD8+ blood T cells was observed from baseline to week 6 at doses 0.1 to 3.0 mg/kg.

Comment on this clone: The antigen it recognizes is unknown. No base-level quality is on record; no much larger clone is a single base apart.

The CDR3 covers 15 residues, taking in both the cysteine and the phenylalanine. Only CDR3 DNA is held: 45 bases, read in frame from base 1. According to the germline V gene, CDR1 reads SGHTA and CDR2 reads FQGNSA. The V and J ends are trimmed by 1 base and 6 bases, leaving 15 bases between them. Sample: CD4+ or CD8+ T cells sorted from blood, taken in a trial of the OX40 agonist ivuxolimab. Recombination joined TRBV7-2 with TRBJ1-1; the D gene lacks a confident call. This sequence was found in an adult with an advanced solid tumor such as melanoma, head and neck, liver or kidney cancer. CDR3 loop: CASSLGQFGVSEAFF. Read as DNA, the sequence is TGTGCCAGCAGCTTAGGCCAGTTCGGGGTGTCTGAAGCTTTCTTT.